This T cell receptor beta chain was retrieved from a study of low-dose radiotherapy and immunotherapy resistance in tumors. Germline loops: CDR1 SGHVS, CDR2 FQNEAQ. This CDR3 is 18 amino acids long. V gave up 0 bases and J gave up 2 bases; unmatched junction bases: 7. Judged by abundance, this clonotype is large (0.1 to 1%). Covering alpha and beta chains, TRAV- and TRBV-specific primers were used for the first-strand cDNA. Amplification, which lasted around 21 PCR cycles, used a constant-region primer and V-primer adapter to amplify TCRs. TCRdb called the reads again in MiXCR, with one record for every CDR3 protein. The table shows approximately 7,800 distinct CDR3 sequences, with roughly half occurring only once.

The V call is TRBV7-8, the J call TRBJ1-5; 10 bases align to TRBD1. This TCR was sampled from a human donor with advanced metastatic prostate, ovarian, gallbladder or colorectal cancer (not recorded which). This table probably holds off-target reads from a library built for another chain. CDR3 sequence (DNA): TGTGCCAGCAGCTTAGCGGGACAGGGGAGGGTAGGCAATCAGCCCCAGCATTTT. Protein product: CASSLAGQGRVGNQPQHF.